Listed below are T cell receptor beta chains from one sample, sequenced in a study of blood T cell repertoires in COVID-19. Clones were sequenced by immunoSEQ multiplex PCR, and TCRdb holds only the in-frame ones, with some missing. This table has 150,000 to 200,000 clones, about 77% appearing once. Sequences were obtained from PBMCs or T cells enriched from blood (not recorded which). These receptors were obtained from a woman aged 45-59 years with acute COVID-19. CDR3s include the opening cysteine and the closing phenylalanine or tryptophan. Fields, in order: V gene, clone size, J gene, D gene, CDR3 DNA, CDR3 protein. A D gene is named only where the DNA matches it firmly. For some rows the clone size is stated as once, few or many, or as a class when expanded; others skip it.

v_call: TRBV28; clone_size: NA; j_call: TRBJ1-1; d_call: TRBD1; cdr3_nt: TGTGCCAGCAGTAGGGGACAGGGGGGCACTGAAGCTTTCTTT; cdr3_aa: CASSRGQGGTEAFF
v_call: TRBV27; clone_size: once; j_call: TRBJ1-2; d_call: TRBD1; cdr3_nt: TGTGCCAGCCCGACAGGGTCAGGCTATGGCTACACCTTC; cdr3_aa: CASPTGSGYGYTF
v_call: TRBV3-1/TRBV3-2; clone_size: NA; j_call: TRBJ1-1; d_call: NA; cdr3_nt: TGTGCCAGCAGCCAAGATTCATCAGGAAACACTGAAGCTTTCTTT; cdr3_aa: CASSQDSSGNTEAFF
v_call: TRBV2; clone_size: NA; j_call: TRBJ2-1; d_call: TRBD2; cdr3_nt: TGTGCCAGCTGCATAGCGGGCTCCTACAATGAGCAGTTCTTC; cdr3_aa: CASCIAGSYNEQFF
v_call: TRBV5-1; clone_size: NA; j_call: TRBJ2-1; d_call: NA; cdr3_nt: TGCGCCAGCAGCTACCAGGACGGGGGCAATGAGCAGTTCTTC; cdr3_aa: CASSYQDGGNEQFF
v_call: TRBV6-6; clone_size: NA; j_call: TRBJ1-2; d_call: TRBD1; cdr3_nt: TGTGCCAGCAGTTACTCCGGACAGGCGGGCTATGGCTACACCTTC; cdr3_aa: CASSYSGQAGYGYTF
v_call: TRBV28; clone_size: NA; j_call: TRBJ1-5; d_call: NA; cdr3_nt: TGTGCCAGCGGACAGTTTTTTAGCAATCAGCCCCAGCATTTT; cdr3_aa: CASGQFFSNQPQHF
v_call: TRBV7-2; clone_size: NA; j_call: TRBJ1-3; d_call: NA; cdr3_nt: TGTGCCAGCAGCTGGGGGGATTATTCTGGAAACACCATATATTTT; cdr3_aa: CASSWGDYSGNTIYF
v_call: TRBV10-1; clone_size: NA; j_call: TRBJ1-4; d_call: TRBD1; cdr3_nt: TGCGCCAGCAGGGTGGACAGGGCTAATGAAAAACTGTTTTTT; cdr3_aa: CASRVDRANEKLFF
v_call: TRBV5-1; clone_size: NA; j_call: TRBJ1-3; d_call: NA; cdr3_nt: TGCGCCAGCAGCTTGGGCCCCCCAGGGACAATCTCTGGAAACACCATATATTTT; cdr3_aa: CASSLGPPGTISGNTIYF
v_call: TRBV11-2; clone_size: once; j_call: TRBJ1-1; d_call: NA; cdr3_nt: TGTGCCAGTTCCCCCCCGGTGAACACTGAAGCTTTCTTT; cdr3_aa: CASSPPVNTEAFF
v_call: TRBV5-6; clone_size: NA; j_call: TRBJ1-5; d_call: NA; cdr3_nt: TGTGCCAGCAGCCCCGCCGGGGGGCGGGGCAATCAGCCCCAGCATTTT; cdr3_aa: CASSPAGGRGNQPQHF
v_call: TRBV27; clone_size: NA; j_call: TRBJ2-1; d_call: TRBD2; cdr3_nt: TGTGCCAGCAGCATAGCGGGGGGCATTTACAATGAGCAGTTCTTC; cdr3_aa: CASSIAGGIYNEQFF
v_call: TRBV7-2; clone_size: NA; j_call: TRBJ1-2; d_call: NA; cdr3_nt: TGTGCCAGCAGCTTAGGGGAGGGCTGGGGAAACTATGGCTACACCTTC; cdr3_aa: CASSLGEGWGNYGYTF
v_call: TRBV19; clone_size: NA; j_call: TRBJ1-2; d_call: TRBD1; cdr3_nt: TGTGCCAGTACCATAAGACAGGGCGCCTACACCTTC; cdr3_aa: CASTIRQGAYTF
v_call: TRBV5-4; clone_size: NA; j_call: TRBJ2-2; d_call: NA; cdr3_nt: TGTGCCAGCAGCCCCCAACTGGGCAGGGAGCTGTTTTTT; cdr3_aa: CASSPQLGRELFF
v_call: TRBV24-1; clone_size: NA; j_call: TRBJ1-2; d_call: NA; cdr3_nt: TGTGCCACCAGTGACCCCAACAGGGTTGGTTATGGCTACACCTTC; cdr3_aa: CATSDPNRVGYGYTF
v_call: TRBV5-1; clone_size: once; j_call: TRBJ1-1; d_call: TRBD1; cdr3_nt: TGCGCCAGCAGCATCGGACAGGGTGTAACTGAAGCTTTCTTT; cdr3_aa: CASSIGQGVTEAFF
v_call: TRBV15; clone_size: NA; j_call: TRBJ1-6; d_call: NA; cdr3_nt: TGTGCCACCAGCAGAGGGAGTAGGAATTCACCCCTCCACTTT; cdr3_aa: CATSRGSRNSPLHF
v_call: TRBV12-3/TRBV12-4; clone_size: NA; j_call: TRBJ1-1; d_call: NA; cdr3_nt: TGTGCCAGCAGTTCGTCGAACACTGAAGCTTTCTTT; cdr3_aa: CASSSSNTEAFF
v_call: TRBV16; clone_size: NA; j_call: TRBJ1-4; d_call: NA; cdr3_nt: TGTGCCAGCAGCCATCTCCCCGAAAAACTGTTTTTT; cdr3_aa: CASSHLPEKLFF
v_call: TRBV11-2; clone_size: NA; j_call: TRBJ1-1; d_call: TRBD1; cdr3_nt: TGTGCCAGCAGCACTCAGTCAGGGGGCACTGAAGCTTTCTTT; cdr3_aa: CASSTQSGGTEAFF
v_call: TRBV11-2; clone_size: NA; j_call: TRBJ1-5; d_call: NA; cdr3_nt: TGTGCCAGCAGCTTAGATAGGGGGAGCTATCAGCCCCAGCATTTT; cdr3_aa: CASSLDRGSYQPQHF
v_call: TRBV19; clone_size: once; j_call: TRBJ1-5; d_call: NA; cdr3_nt: TGTGCCAGTACTTATCACGGGGGCAATCAGCCCCAGCATTTT; cdr3_aa: CASTYHGGNQPQHF